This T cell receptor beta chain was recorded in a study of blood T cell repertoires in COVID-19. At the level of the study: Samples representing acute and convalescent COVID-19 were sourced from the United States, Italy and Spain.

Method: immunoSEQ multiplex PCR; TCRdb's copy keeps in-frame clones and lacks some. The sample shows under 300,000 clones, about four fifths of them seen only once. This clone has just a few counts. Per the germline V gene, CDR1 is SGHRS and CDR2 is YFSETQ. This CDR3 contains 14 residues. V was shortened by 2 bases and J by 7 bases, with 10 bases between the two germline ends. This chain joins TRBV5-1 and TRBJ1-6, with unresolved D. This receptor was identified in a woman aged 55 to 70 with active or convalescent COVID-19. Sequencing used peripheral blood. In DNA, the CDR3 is TGCGCCAGCAGCTTTGTCGGGGAAAATTCACCCCTCCACTTT. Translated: CASSFVGENSPLHF.